Reported below is one TCR beta chain. Its antigen target is currently unknown. No base qualities exist here, and no much larger clone lies one base off it. Trimming costs V 0 bases and J 4 bases, and their ends lie 6 bases apart. CDR1 and CDR2 were assigned from the germline V gene as KGHDR and SFDVKD. The CDR3, cysteine through phenylalanine, is 14 amino acids long. Here the CDR3 DNA is all that survives: 42 bases in frame from base 1. TCRbeta CDR3 regions were amplified from genomic DNA using the immunoSEQ Assay, a bias-controlled multiplex PCR. For the original study's pipeline: Within the assay, amplification of reference gene primers was used to estimate how many nucleated cells each sample contained. To quantify the absolute abundance of each unique TCRbeta CDR3 rearrangement, sequence reads were collapsed and filtered. For each sample, productive Simpson clonality was calculated as the square root of Simpson's diversity index across productive rearrangements. TCRdb retrieved this table from immuneACCESS and kept in-frame rearrangements only. Not all clones are present; in checked studies, unresolved V genes account for under half, and no reason is known for the remainder. V and J calls and clone size are as listed in that table; D and trimming were resolved from the DNA. Counted in this sample were tens of thousands of clones; 70% to 90% of them appeared once. The ten largest clones capture 20% to 25% of the sample.

This entry is derived from a study of blood T cell repertoires in COVID-19 (dated by TCRdb to 2020 to 2021). At the level of the whole study: Collaborator samples came from the United States, Italy and Spain and covered acute and convalescent phases of COVID-19. The samples were drawn from two sources: the first 160 participants of the ongoing ImmuneRACE study, and over 950 subjects contributed by 6 global collaborators. The prospective study material was composed of cDNA or gDNA derived from T cells, B-cell-depleted T cells, or PBMCs. The repertoires were made available in a free public database intended to serve as a resource for research on the immune response to SARS-CoV-2. Subjects who had been exposed to COVID-19, were actively infected with it, or had recovered from it provided the deeply sampled blood TCRbeta repertoires that made up the dataset. HLA class I and class II types, where available, came from metadata supplied by the sample provider rather than from assay-based typing. Nearly every sample came with metadata listing a de-identified subject ID, COVID-19 status, age in years and sex. On the study overall, not on this receptor specifically: How much clinical and demographic metadata was included differed by source and by participant, and the metadata was provided uncurated.

The collaborating institutions used their own protocols to collect whole blood in K2EDTA tubes. For TCRbeta analysis, collaborator samples were shipped as frozen whole blood, as isolated PBMCs, or as DNA extracted from either sample type. The V and J genes are TRBV24-1 and TRBJ1-5, with an unclear D gene assignment. The receptor was isolated from a woman at least 80 years old in a cohort sampled during active or convalescent COVID-19. Sequencing was done on a sample of peripheral blood. Here is the DNA: TGTGCCACCAGTGATTTGAATTATAATCAGCCCCAGCATTTT. Translated, it gives CATSDLNYNQPQHF.